This TCR beta chain was sequenced in a study of control samples from healthy donors and cancer patients. The table came from immunoSEQ multiplex PCR; TCRdb's copy has only in-frame clones and leaves some out. The table shows approximately 46,000 clones, with approximately 92% occurring only once. This CDR3 contains 15 residues. V was clipped by 5 bases and J by 2 bases; unmatched bases: 8. CDR1 is MNHEY, CDR2 SMNVEV, per germline (reference sequence). The sample comprised PBMCs. This sequence was found in a man aged 25-45 years with colorectal cancer. The V and J genes are TRBV27 and TRBJ2-7; 8 bases align to TRBD1. In DNA form, the CDR3 reads TGTGCCAGCAGTATTACCGGGACAGGCCCCTACGAGCAGTACTTC. Translating it yields CASSITGTGPYEQYF.